These T cell receptor beta chains were read from a single sample in a study of molecular identifiers for immune sequencing clone quantification. TCRdb analysed the PCR reads with MiXCR anew, one entry per CDR3 protein. Here the sample spans some 590,000 distinct CDR3 sequences, roughly 27% being singletons. Sequencing input: naive CD8+ T cells from blood, with Jurkat cell RNA spiked in. The receptors were sampled from a human donor in good health. Some libraries in this study had Jurkat cell RNA spiked in. The CDR3 runs from the conserved cysteine through the conserved F or W. A D gene is named only where the DNA matches it firmly. Not all rows give a size; the values are once, few, many and, for expanded clones, a class.

V: TRBV25-1; size: many; length: 15; J: TRBJ2-3; D: NA; DNA: TGTGCCAGCAGTCAACTAGCATTGGGGACAGATACGCAGTATTTT; CDR3: CASSQLALGTDTQYF
V: TRBV13; size: many; length: 19; J: TRBJ2-6; D: NA; DNA: TGTGCCAGCAGCTTAGGGGAAGGGGGGGCTGTAACTGGGGCCAACGTCCTGACTTTC; CDR3: CASSLGEGGAVTGANVLTF
V: TRBV27; size: NA; length: 15; J: TRBJ2-5; D: NA; DNA: TGTGCCCGCAGTTTAGGCGGGACAAATCAAGAGACCCAGTACTTC; CDR3: CARSLGGTNQETQYF
V: TRBV20-1; size: few; length: 13; J: TRBJ2-7; D: NA; DNA: TGCAGTGCTCTTGGGTTAGATGCCTACGAGCAGTACTTC; CDR3: CSALGLDAYEQYF
V: TRBV5-3; size: many; length: 14; J: TRBJ2-7; D: NA; DNA: TGTGCCAGCAGCTTGTGGGATAACTCCTACGAGCAGTACTTC; CDR3: CASSLWDNSYEQYF
V: TRBV19; size: many; length: 14; J: TRBJ1-2; D: NA; DNA: TGTGCCAGTAGTATTGACAGCGATAACTATGGCTACACCTTC; CDR3: CASSIDSDNYGYTF
V: TRBV6-2/TRBV6-3; size: NA; length: 16; J: TRBJ2-3; D: TRBD1; DNA: TGTGCCAGCAGTCACATCCGGGACAGGAGCACAGATACGCAGTATTTT; CDR3: CASSHIRDRSTDTQYF
V: TRBV7-9; size: NA; length: 16; J: TRBJ2-7; D: NA; DNA: TGTGCCAGCAGCAATTCAGCGGGCCTTAGCTCCTACGAGCAGTACTTC; CDR3: CASSNSAGLSSYEQYF
V: TRBV19; size: NA; length: 16; J: TRBJ1-5; D: TRBD1; DNA: TGTGCCAGTAGTATAGGGACAGGGGCTAGCAATCAGCCCCAGCATTTT; CDR3: CASSIGTGASNQPQHF
V: TRBV7-9; size: many; length: 15; J: TRBJ2-5; D: TRBD1; DNA: TGTGCCAGCAGCTCACAGGGGGCGCTAGGAGAGACCCAGTACTTC; CDR3: CASSSQGALGETQYF
V: TRBV29-1; size: NA; length: 15; J: TRBJ2-7; D: TRBD2; DNA: TGCAGCGTTGAACTAGGACTAGCGGGAACCTACGAGCAGTACTTC; CDR3: CSVELGLAGTYEQYF
V: TRBV20-1; size: few; length: 15; J: TRBJ2-1; D: NA; DNA: TGCAGTGCTTACTCTCTGAGTCGGTCGTACAATGAGCAGTTCTTC; CDR3: CSAYSLSRSYNEQFF
V: TRBV9; size: NA; length: 17; J: TRBJ2-7; D: NA; DNA: TGTGCCAGCAGCGTGCCCCTCCCGGGAGACAGTGCCTACGAGCAGTACTTC; CDR3: CASSVPLPGDSAYEQYF
V: TRBV19; size: NA; length: 14; J: TRBJ2-3; D: NA; DNA: TGTGCCAGTAGTAATTGGGGGAGTTCCGATACGCAGTATTTT; CDR3: CASSNWGSSDTQYF
V: TRBV13; size: many; length: 15; J: TRBJ1-6; D: TRBD1; DNA: TGTGCCAGCAGCCCAGGGGGGGGCTCAAATTCACCCCTCCACTTT; CDR3: CASSPGGGSNSPLHF
V: TRBV9; size: NA; length: 17; J: TRBJ2-3; D: TRBD2; DNA: TGTGCCAGCAGTCAGGGACTAGCGGGATGGGGCACAGATACGCCGTATTTT; CDR3: CASSQGLAGWGTDTPYF
V: TRBV4-3; size: many; length: 15; J: TRBJ2-3; D: TRBD2; DNA: TGCGCCAGCAGCCAGGTCGTGGGGGGGACAGATACGCAGTATTTT; CDR3: CASSQVVGGTDTQYF
V: TRBV19; size: many; length: 15; J: TRBJ2-3; D: NA; DNA: TGTGCCAGTAGTAGTGGTGAAAGTAGCACAGATACGCAGTATTTT; CDR3: CASSSGESSTDTQYF
V: TRBV7-6; size: few; length: 14; J: TRBJ1-3; D: NA; DNA: TGTGCCAGCAGCTTAGCGTTTACTGGAAACACCATATATTTT; CDR3: CASSLAFTGNTIYF
V: TRBV4-3; size: many; length: 16; J: TRBJ1-5; D: TRBD1; DNA: TGCGCCAGCAGCCCATCATACAGGGGGTTGAATCAGCCCCAGCATTTT; CDR3: CASSPSYRGLNQPQHF
V: TRBV5-1; size: many; length: 16; J: TRBJ2-7; D: NA; DNA: TGCGCCAGCAGGGGGCATACGACGCTGAGCTCCTACGAGCAGTACTTC; CDR3: CASRGHTTLSSYEQYF
V: TRBV19; size: NA; length: 16; J: TRBJ2-3; D: NA; DNA: TGTGTCAGTAGTAGAGCACTCTTCACGGGCACAGATACGCAGTATTTT; CDR3: CVSSRALFTGTDTQYF
V: TRBV6-5; size: NA; length: 13; J: TRBJ2-5; D: NA; DNA: TGTGCCAGCAGTTCCTGGGGCCTGGAGACCCAGTACTTC; CDR3: CASSSWGLETQYF
V: TRBV5-4; size: many; length: 13; J: TRBJ1-4; D: NA; DNA: TGTGCCAGCAGCTTCCAGGGAGGTGAAAAACTGTTTTTT; CDR3: CASSFQGGEKLFF
V: TRBV7-8; size: many; length: 15; J: TRBJ2-7; D: TRBD1; DNA: TGTGCCAGCAGCTTAGAAGGGACAGGGGATGGTTGGCAGTACTTC; CDR3: CASSLEGTGDGWQYF
V: TRBV28; size: NA; length: 14; J: TRBJ2-1; D: TRBD1; DNA: TGTGCCAGCAGTTTCGGGACAGATTACAGTGAGCAGTTCTTC; CDR3: CASSFGTDYSEQFF
V: TRBV7-9; size: many; length: 14; J: TRBJ2-7; D: NA; DNA: TGTGCCAGCAGCTTAGTAGGCAGAGAATACGAGCAGTACTTC; CDR3: CASSLVGREYEQYF
V: TRBV12-3/TRBV12-4; size: NA; length: 17; J: TRBJ2-3; D: TRBD2; DNA: TGTGCCAGCAGCGCAGGACTAGCGAGAGGAAGCACAGATACGCAGTATTTT; CDR3: CASSAGLARGSTDTQYF
V: TRBV7-9; size: many; length: 14; J: TRBJ2-2; D: NA; DNA: TGTGCCAGCAGCTCTCCGACAGAAGCCGGGGAGCTGTTTTTT; CDR3: CASSSPTEAGELFF
V: TRBV12-3/TRBV12-4; size: NA; length: 17; J: TRBJ2-5; D: TRBD2; DNA: TGTGCCAGCAGTTTCGAGCGGGGGGGCCGGGGACAAGAGACCCAGTACTTC; CDR3: CASSFERGGRGQETQYF
V: TRBV19; size: few; length: 15; J: TRBJ1-5; D: TRBD1; DNA: TGTGCCAGTAGTATAGCAGGGGGAAAGTATCAGCCCCAGCATTTT; CDR3: CASSIAGGKYQPQHF
V: TRBV20-1; size: many; length: 15; J: TRBJ2-7; D: NA; DNA: TGCAGTGCTAGGGTTTACACTGAACCTTCCTACGAGCAGTACTTC; CDR3: CSARVYTEPSYEQYF
V: TRBV13; size: NA; length: 15; J: TRBJ2-7; D: TRBD1; DNA: TGTGCCAGCAGCTTAGGGGACAGGCATGCCTACGAGCAGTACTTC; CDR3: CASSLGDRHAYEQYF
V: TRBV7-9; size: few; length: 14; J: TRBJ2-5; D: TRBD1; DNA: TGTGCCAGCAGCGCGGACAGGGACCAAGAGACCCAGTACTTC; CDR3: CASSADRDQETQYF
V: TRBV29-1; size: NA; length: 15; J: TRBJ2-7; D: NA; DNA: TGCAGCGTTGAGAAAAGCGAGTCCATAGGATACGAGCAGTACTTC; CDR3: CSVEKSESIGYEQYF
V: TRBV7-9; size: few; length: 16; J: TRBJ2-7; D: TRBD2; DNA: TGTGCCAGCAGCTCATCGGGGACTAGCTTTTCCTACGAGCAGTACTTC; CDR3: CASSSSGTSFSYEQYF
V: TRBV10-3; size: NA; length: 16; J: TRBJ2-5; D: TRBD2; DNA: TGTGCCATCGGGCAAGGACTAGCGGGCTCCCAAGAGACCCAGTACTTC; CDR3: CAIGQGLAGSQETQYF
V: TRBV5-1; size: NA; length: 15; J: TRBJ2-1; D: TRBD1; DNA: TGCGCCAGCAGCGCAGCGGACAGGGGGACCGATGAGCAGTTCTTC; CDR3: CASSAADRGTDEQFF
V: TRBV7-9; size: NA; length: 15; J: TRBJ2-6; D: NA; DNA: TGTGCCAGCAGCCCAAGGGATCCTGGGGCCAACGTCCTGACTTTC; CDR3: CASSPRDPGANVLTF
V: TRBV12-3/TRBV12-4; size: few; length: 15; J: TRBJ1-6; D: NA; DNA: TGTGCCAGCAGTTTATTTTCAGGGTCACCGTTTCCCCTCCACTTT; CDR3: CASSLFSGSPFPLHF
V: TRBV20-1; size: many; length: 14; J: TRBJ2-7; D: TRBD2; DNA: TGCAGTGCTAGACCGCGGGAGGCGGAGTACGAGCAGTACTTC; CDR3: CSARPREAEYEQYF
V: TRBV6-5; size: few; length: 15; J: TRBJ1-4; D: NA; DNA: TGTGCCAGCAGTTACGGGGTAGGGCGGGGTGAAAGACTGTTTTTT; CDR3: CASSYGVGRGERLFF
V: TRBV21-1; size: NA; length: 20; J: TRBJ2-7; D: NA; DNA: TGTGCCAGCAGCAAAGAGGGACGGATGAACGGGACTAGCGATTTTTACGCGCAGTACTTC; CDR3: CASSKEGRMNGTSDFYAQYF
V: TRBV4-1; size: many; length: 14; J: TRBJ2-3; D: NA; DNA: TGCGCCAGCAGCCAAGTTGGCGGAGTAGATACGCAGTATTTT; CDR3: CASSQVGGVDTQYF
V: TRBV19; size: NA; length: 18; J: TRBJ2-1; D: TRBD2; DNA: TGTGCCAGTAGTATGGCTAGCGGGGGGGCCTATTTCTTGAATGAGCAGTTCTTC; CDR3: CASSMASGGAYFLNEQFF
V: TRBV18; size: NA; length: 14; J: TRBJ1-2; D: NA; DNA: TGTGCCAGCTCACCACCGGGGACTAACTATGGCTACACCTTC; CDR3: CASSPPGTNYGYTF
V: TRBV29-1; size: many; length: 14; J: TRBJ2-3; D: NA; DNA: TGCAGCGTTGAAGGAGCAACGACCACAGATACGCAGTATTTT; CDR3: CSVEGATTTDTQYF
V: TRBV30; size: NA; length: 15; J: TRBJ2-1; D: TRBD2; DNA: TGTGCCTGGAGCCCCGGGACTAGCGGATCCAATGAGCAGTTCTTC; CDR3: CAWSPGTSGSNEQFF
V: TRBV3-1; size: NA; length: 15; J: TRBJ1-6; D: NA; DNA: TGTGCCAGCAGCCAAGATGGTGGCATGAATTCACCCCTCCACTTT; CDR3: CASSQDGGMNSPLHF
V: TRBV19; size: many; length: 15; J: TRBJ1-2; D: NA; DNA: TGTGCCAGTAGTACCTTCGCCGGGACTAACTATGGCTACACCTTC; CDR3: CASSTFAGTNYGYTF